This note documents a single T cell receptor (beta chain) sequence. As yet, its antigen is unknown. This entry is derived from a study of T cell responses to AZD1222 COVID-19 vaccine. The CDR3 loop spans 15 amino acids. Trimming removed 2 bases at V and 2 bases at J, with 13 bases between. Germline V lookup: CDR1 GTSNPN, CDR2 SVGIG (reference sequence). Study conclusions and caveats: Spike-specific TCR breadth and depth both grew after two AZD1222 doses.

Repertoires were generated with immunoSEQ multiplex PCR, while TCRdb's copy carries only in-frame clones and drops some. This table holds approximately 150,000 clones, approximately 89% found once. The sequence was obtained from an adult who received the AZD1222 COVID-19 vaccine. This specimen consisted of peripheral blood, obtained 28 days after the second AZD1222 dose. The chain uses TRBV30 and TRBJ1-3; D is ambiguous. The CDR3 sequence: CAWSTFPTPGNTIYF. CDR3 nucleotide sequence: TGTGCCTGGAGTACCTTTCCGACACCTGGAAACACCATATATTTT. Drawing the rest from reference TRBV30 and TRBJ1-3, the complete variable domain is SQTIHQWPATLVQPVGSPLSLECTVEGTSNPNLYWYRQAAGRGLQLLFYSVGIGQISSEVPQNLSASRPQDRQFILSSKKLLLSDSGFYLCAWSTFPTPGNTIYFGEGSWLTVV.